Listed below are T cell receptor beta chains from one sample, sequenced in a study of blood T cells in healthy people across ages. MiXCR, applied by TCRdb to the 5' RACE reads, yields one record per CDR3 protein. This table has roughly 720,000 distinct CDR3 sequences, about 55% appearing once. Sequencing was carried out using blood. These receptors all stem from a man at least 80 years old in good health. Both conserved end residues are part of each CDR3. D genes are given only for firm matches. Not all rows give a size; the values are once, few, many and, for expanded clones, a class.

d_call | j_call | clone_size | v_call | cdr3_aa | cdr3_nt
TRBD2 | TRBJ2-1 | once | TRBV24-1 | CATSDELAGVYNEQFF | TGTGCCACCAGTGATGAACTAGCGGGTGTCTACAATGAGCAGTTCTTC
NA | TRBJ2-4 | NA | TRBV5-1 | CASSLGSVAKNIQYF | TGCGCCAGCAGCTTGGGGTCTGTAGCCAAAAACATTCAGTACTTC
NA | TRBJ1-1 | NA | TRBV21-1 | CASSKAGSEGRNTEAFF | TGTGCCAGCAGCAAAGCAGGGAGTGAAGGGAGGAACACTGAAGCTTTCTTT
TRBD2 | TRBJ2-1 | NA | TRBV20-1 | CSGSLAGGGHEQFF | TGCAGTGGTAGTCTAGCGGGAGGGGGCCATGAGCAGTTCTTC
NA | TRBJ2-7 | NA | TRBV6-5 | CASKDRDTYEQYF | TGTGCCAGCAAGGATCGGGACACCTACGAGCAGTACTTC
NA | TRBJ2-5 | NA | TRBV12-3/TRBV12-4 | CASSMGHGGRGTQYF | TGTGCCAGCAGTATGGGACATGGGGGGCGGGGGACCCAGTACTTC
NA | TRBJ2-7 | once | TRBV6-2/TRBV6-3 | CASSNDMSYEQYF | TGTGCCAGCAGTAACGACATGTCCTACGAGCAGTACTTC
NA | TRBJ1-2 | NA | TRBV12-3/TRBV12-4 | CASSTRRLRGGYTF | TGTGCCAGCAGTACCCGACGGCTTCGAGGAGGCTACACCTTC
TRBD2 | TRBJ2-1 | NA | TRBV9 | CASSVAASGPYNEQFF | TGTGCCAGCAGCGTAGCGGCTAGCGGCCCGTACAATGAGCAGTTCTTC
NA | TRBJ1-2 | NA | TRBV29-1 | CSSGGGDGYTF | TGCAGCTCTGGGGGAGGGGATGGCTACACCTTC
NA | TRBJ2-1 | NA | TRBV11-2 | CASSLEAGYYNEQFF | TGTGCCAGCAGCTTAGAGGCGGGATATTACAATGAGCAGTTCTTC
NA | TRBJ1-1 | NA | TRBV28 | CASSLLRGRGTEAFF | TGTGCCAGCAGTTTATTGAGGGGCCGGGGCACTGAAGCTTTCTTT
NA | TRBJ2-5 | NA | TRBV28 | CASSLPKTGPQETQYF | TGTGCCAGCAGTTTGCCTAAGACTGGACCTCAAGAGACCCAGTACTTC
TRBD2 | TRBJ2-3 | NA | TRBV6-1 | CVVGTSGHHRYAYF | TGTGTTGTAGGGACTAGCGGGCACCACAGATACGCGTATTTT
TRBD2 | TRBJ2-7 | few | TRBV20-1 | CSAHRLAETYEQYF | TGCAGTGCCCACCGACTAGCGGAGACCTACGAGCAGTACTTC
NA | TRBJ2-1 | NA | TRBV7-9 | CASSHAPRGNEQFF | TGTGCCAGCAGCCATGCCCCCCGGGGCAACGAGCAGTTCTTC
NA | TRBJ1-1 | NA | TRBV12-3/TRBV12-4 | CASTRMNTEAFF | TGTGCCAGCACCAGGATGAACACTGAAGCTTTCTTT
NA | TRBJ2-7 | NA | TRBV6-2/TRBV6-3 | CASSNPGGAYEQYF | TGTGCCAGCAGTAACCCCGGGGGCGCCTACGAGCAGTACTTC
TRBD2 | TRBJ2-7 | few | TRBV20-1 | CSARDSSGSQSSSYEQYF | TGCAGTGCTAGAGATTCGAGCGGGAGTCAATCCAGCTCCTACGAGCAGTACTTC
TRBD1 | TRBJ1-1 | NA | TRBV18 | CASSTIGQAVGTEAFF | TGTGCCAGCTCAACTATAGGACAGGCCGTTGGCACTGAAGCTTTCTTT
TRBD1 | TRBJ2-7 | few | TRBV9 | CASSEGQGIYEQYF | TGTGCCAGCAGCGAGGGACAGGGAATCTACGAGCAGTACTTC
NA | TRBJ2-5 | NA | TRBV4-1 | CASSRARRSFEGETQYF | TGCGCCAGCAGCCGAGCCAGACGGTCCTTCGAAGGGGAGACCCAGTACTTC